This T cell receptor (beta chain) derives from a study of cytotoxic CD8 clonotypes in ibrutinib-treated CLL. A remark on this clone: The antigen remains undetermined.

Assay: immunoSEQ multiplex PCR; the TCRdb copy retains only in-frame clones and omits some. Counted here are approximately 57,000 clones, over 55% occurring once; the ten biggest clones make up just over 20%. The V gene end was trimmed by 4 bases and the J gene end by 0 bases; junction bases not matched to a gene: 7. The CDR3 loop spans 16 amino acids. Germline V gene data show CDR1 as SGDLS and CDR2 as YYNGEE. The source of roughly 1.9 micrograms of genomic DNA for TCR beta libraries was cryopreserved PBMCs. Study-level findings and limits: Public clonotypes were rare and shrank or held steady on treatment.

This chain links TRBV9 with TRBJ2-1; 7 positions match TRBD1. The sequencing here drew on PBMCs, taken after 24 months of ibrutinib treatment. This clonotype was sampled from a human donor with chronic lymphocytic leukemia. The CDR3 nucleotides are TGTGCCAGCAGCTTACAGACAGGGCGCTCCTACAATGAGCAGTTCTTC. As protein: CASSLQTGRSYNEQFF.